Below, 16 T cell receptor beta chains from the same sample are listed, as sequenced in a study of T-cell reconstitution after alpha-beta-depleted transplantation in children. Library preparation (for TCRbeta) was performed with unique molecular identifiers. TCRdb analysed the PCR reads with MiXCR anew, one entry per CDR3 protein. Among nearly 250,000 distinct CDR3 sequences listed, less than 9% were seen once. The specimen was PBMCs, mostly from graft donor cells, collected 180 days after TCRalphabeta/CD19-depleted stem cell transplant. The receptors were gathered from a male patient younger than 18 who had a stem cell transplant for acute lymphoblastic leukemia, so the T cells may come from the graft donor.

This clonotype was detected ten times or more. The genes are TRBV11-2 and TRBJ1-4, with 8 bases aligning to TRBD1. The CDR3 spans 17 residues. CDR1 SGHAT and CDR2 FQNNGV come from the germline V gene. The trim removed 2 bases at V and 4 bases at J, leaving 9 bases unmatched. CDR3 bases: TGTGCCAGCAGCTTATTAGTCGGACAGGGAAGTAATGAAAAACTGTTTTTT. Its protein is CASSLLVGQGSNEKLFF.

There are many counts of this clonotype. The chain uses TRBV6-6 and TRBJ2-1; 7 nucleotides match TRBD2. This CDR3 has 13 residues. V lost 7 bases, J lost 6 bases, and 6 bases stayed unmatched. Germline CDR1 is MNHNY and CDR2 is SVGAGI (reference sequence). Here the CDR3 DNA reads TGTGCCAGCACCCCCCCGGGGGGCAATGAGCAGTTCTTC. As protein: CASTPPGGNEQFF.

This clonotype was picked up many times. The V call is TRBV7-9, the J call TRBJ1-5; D unresolved. Germline values: CDR1 SEHNR, CDR2 FQNEAQ (reference sequence). V lost 6 bases and J 6 bases, leaving 21 bases between the germline ends. The CDR3 has 16 residues. The CDR3 bases are TGTGCCAGCAGTTCTGCGGGCCAGACGAGGGTTCAGCCCCAGCATTTT. Translating gives CASSSAGQTRVQPQHF.

This clonotype occurred a few times. This rearrangement joins TRBV18 to TRBJ2-1; TRBD2 matches at 14 bases. CDR3 length: 16 amino acids. Looked up from germline, CDR1 is KGHSH and CDR2 is LQKENI. The V and J ends lost 4 bases and 7 bases, in that order; junction bases with no gene match: 6. The CDR3 sequence is CASSLRLAGGYNEQFF. The CDR3 nucleotides are TGTGCCAGCTCACTCCGACTAGCGGGAGGGTATAATGAGCAGTTCTTC.

As regards this clonotype: A single base separates this from a much larger clone, so it may be a read error. The CDR3 DNA reads as TGTGCCAGCAGCCAAGTGGGGGGCACAAATCAGCCCCAGCATTTT. This sequence encodes CASSQVGGTNQPQHF. The chain carries TRBV4-2 and TRBJ1-5, with TRBD1 as a possible D gene (6 bases). V lost 1 base, J lost 4 bases, and 11 bases lay in between. CDR1 is LGHNA, CDR2 YNFKEQ, per germline. The CDR3 is 15 amino acids.

This clonotype was seen at least ten times. The CDR3 DNA reads as TGTGCCAGCTCACCACATACCAGCTCTGGGGCCAACGTCCTGACTTTC. Its translation is CASSPHTSSGANVLTF. J is TRBJ2-6 and V is TRBV18; D is ambiguous. Trimming shortened V by 1 base and J by 0 bases, and 7 bases separated the two germline ends. CDR3 length equals 16 residues. The germline CDR1 and CDR2 sequences are KGHSH and LQKENI.

This clonotype was counted only a few times. This rearrangement joins TRBV5-4 to TRBJ1-1, with D possibly matching TRBD1 (6 bases). The germline CDR1 and CDR2 sequences are SGHNT and YYREEE (reference sequence). The ends were cut back, 2 bases at V and 11 bases at J, with 16 bases in the middle. The CDR3 runs to 13 residues. CDR3 sequence (DNA): TGTGCCAGCAGCTTTTCAACAGGGAGTAGGGCTTTCTTT. Protein sequence: CASSFSTGSRAFF.

This clonotype was counted ten times or more. This chain connects TRBV5-1 to TRBJ2-2, with TRBD1 matching over 8 bases. The CDR3 runs to 14 residues. V lost 2 bases to trimming and J lost 4 bases; unmatched junction nucleotides: 1. CDR1 and CDR2 (germline): SGHRS, YFSETQ. The CDR3 DNA is TGCGCCAGCAGCTTAACAGGGGGCACCGGGGAGCTGTTTTTT. Translated: CASSLTGGTGELFF.

The gene calls are TRBV7-9 and TRBJ1-5, with D possibly matching TRBD1 (6 bases). The CDR3 loop spans 16 amino acids. Trimming removed 5 bases from V and 0 bases from J, with 14 bases in between. CDR1 is SEHNR, CDR2 FQNEAQ, per germline (reference sequence). Written as DNA, the CDR3 is TGTGCCAGCAGCGTAGGGGGGTCCGGTAGCAATCAGCCCCAGCATTTT. Translating gives CASSVGGSGSNQPQHF.

This clonotype was seen at least ten times. This rearrangement joins TRBV14 to TRBJ2-7; D call uncertain. Trimming took off 1 base at V and 3 bases at J, with 10 bases between the two ends. CDR3 length: 14 amino acids. The germline V gene encodes CDR1 SGHDN and CDR2 FVKESK. CDR3 coding DNA: TGTGCCAGCAGCCAAGGGGCAGTCCTCTACGAGCAGTACTTC. It translates to CASSQGAVLYEQYF.

This chain connects TRBV24-1 to TRBJ2-1; D unclear. Germline CDR1 is KGHDR and CDR2 is SFDVKD. The CDR3 loop spans 12 amino acids. Trimming pared 2 bases from V and 7 bases from J, leaving 5 bases between. The CDR3 DNA is TGTGCCACCAGTGATTATCGGAATGAGCAGTTCTTC. Its protein product is CATSDYRNEQFF.

This clonotype was picked up many times. The rearrangement joins TRBV29-1 to TRBJ1-2, with 9 bases aligning to TRBD1. V lost 7 bases to trimming and J lost 14 bases; unmatched junction nucleotides: 11. The V gene's germline CDR1 is SQVTM and CDR2 ANQGSEA. This CDR3 comprises 11 residues. CDR3 protein: CSAGDRAPRTF. The CDR3 nucleotides are TGCAGCGCTGGGGACAGGGCCCCTAGGACCTTC.

Many counts were recorded for this clonotype. The CDR3 loop reads CASSSRQGGETQYF. For the CDR3, the DNA is TGTGCCAGCAGTTCGCGCCAGGGAGGAGAGACCCAGTACTTC. J is TRBJ2-5 and V is TRBV12-3 or TRBV12-4; TRBD2 is a possible D gene (6 bases). V shed 4 bases and J shed 4 bases, with 13 bases lying between them. The CDR3 is made up of 14 amino acids.

This clonotype appeared many times. CDR3 protein: CSARGQGIPTDTQYF. In DNA, the CDR3 is TGCAGTGCTAGAGGGCAGGGGATCCCCACAGATACGCAGTATTTT. V gene TRBV20-1 combines with J gene TRBJ2-3; D possibly corresponds to TRBD1 (6 bases). Trimming pared 1 base from V and 2 bases from J, leaving 13 bases between. The length of the CDR3 is 15 residues. CDR1 is DFQATT, CDR2 SNEGSKA, per germline (reference sequence).

In this sample, this clonotype turned up many times. The rearrangement links TRBV15 to TRBJ2-2; 12 nucleotides line up with TRBD2. J was trimmed by 7 bases and V by 5 bases; bases with no gene match: 17. In germline, CDR1 is LNHNV, CDR2 YYDKDF (reference sequence). The CDR3 extends over 19 amino acids. DNA for the CDR3: TGTGCCACCAGCGGCTCTAGCGGGAGGGCCTCGAGTATAGTCGGGGAGCTGTTTTTT. Its translation is CATSGSSGRASSIVGELFF.

The sample holds many counts of this clonotype. The J gene is TRBJ1-5, the V gene TRBV20-1, with no clear D. This CDR3 contains 15 residues. Germline assignment: CDR1 DFQATT and CDR2 SNEGSKA (reference sequence). The V end lost 5 bases, the J end lost 0 bases, and 14 bases lay between the germline ends. The CDR3 DNA follows: TGCAGTGCTGGACGGACTGCTTATAGCAATCAGCCCCAGCATTTT. Its translation is CSAGRTAYSNQPQHF.